This TCR beta chain came from a study of T cell repertoires in cytomegalovirus infection. Study information: Recently identified HLA-C-restricted CMV epitopes were used, and well-studied HLA-B-restricted CMV epitopes were used as well. Evidence of both CMV infection and a matching HLA type came from public TCR beta signatures. Findings and caveats of the study: Within the response measured ex vivo, HLA-C-restricted CMV-specific TCR beta clonotypes were dominant. Of the TCR beta families, the public ones yielded a cumulative frequency that identified carriers of CMV plus the relevant HLA.

The V gene lost 4 bases and the J gene lost 6 bases, with 7 bases spanning the gap. The length of the CDR3 is 11 residues. Germline assignment: CDR1 SGHNT and CDR2 YYREEE (reference sequence). TCRdb reanalysed the reads using MiXCR and keeps one entry per CDR3 protein. The profile shows roughly 920,000 distinct CDR3 sequences, approximately 32% of them singletons. This clonotype was counted between two and nine times. Antigen specificity is unknown. The receptor was derived from a human donor in good health (CMV status not recorded). Some clones in this sample may be carry-over from other donors' samples. This chain joins TRBV5-4 and TRBJ1-1; no clear D gene. The source material was cultured CD8+ T cells from PBMCs, sampled from culture after CMV antigen stimulation. CDR3 bases: TGTGCCAGCAGCACTGCAGCTGAAGCTTTCTTT. Its translation is CASSTAAEAFF.